This T cell receptor beta chain came from a study of T cell changes during pregnancy in multiple sclerosis. TCRdb's table, derived via immunoSEQ multiplex PCR, lists solely in-frame clones and lacks some. In the table there are 55,000 to 85,000 clones, about nine tenths of which are singletons. This CDR3 spans 15 amino acids. V lost 6 bases and J 4 bases, leaving 15 bases between the germline ends. Germline loops: CDR1 SGHVS, CDR2 FQNEAQ. The receptor comes from a female donor with multiple sclerosis, enrolled in a pregnancy study. Material: peripheral blood, obtained in the third trimester of pregnancy. The chain recombines TRBV7-8 with TRBJ2-2, with a weak D call TRBD1 (5 bases). CDR3 region: CASRFRVPSTGELFF. In DNA, the CDR3 is TGTGCCAGCAGGTTCAGGGTTCCAAGCACCGGGGAGCTGTTTTTT.